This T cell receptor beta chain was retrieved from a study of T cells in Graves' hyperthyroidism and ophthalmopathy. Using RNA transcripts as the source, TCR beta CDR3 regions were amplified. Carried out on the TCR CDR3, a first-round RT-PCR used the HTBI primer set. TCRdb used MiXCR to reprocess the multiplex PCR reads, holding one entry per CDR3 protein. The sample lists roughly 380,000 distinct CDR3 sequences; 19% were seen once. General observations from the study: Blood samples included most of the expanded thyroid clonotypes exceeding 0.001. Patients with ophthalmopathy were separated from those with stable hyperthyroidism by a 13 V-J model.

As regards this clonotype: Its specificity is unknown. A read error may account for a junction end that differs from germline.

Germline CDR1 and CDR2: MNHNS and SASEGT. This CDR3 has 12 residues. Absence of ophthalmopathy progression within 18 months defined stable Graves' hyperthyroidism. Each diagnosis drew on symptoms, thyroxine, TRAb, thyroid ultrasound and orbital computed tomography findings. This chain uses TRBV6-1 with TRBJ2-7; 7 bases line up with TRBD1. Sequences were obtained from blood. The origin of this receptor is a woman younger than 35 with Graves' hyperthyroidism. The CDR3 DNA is TGTGCCACCAGTGATTACAGGGGCGAGCAGTACTTC. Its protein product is CATSDYRGEQYF.